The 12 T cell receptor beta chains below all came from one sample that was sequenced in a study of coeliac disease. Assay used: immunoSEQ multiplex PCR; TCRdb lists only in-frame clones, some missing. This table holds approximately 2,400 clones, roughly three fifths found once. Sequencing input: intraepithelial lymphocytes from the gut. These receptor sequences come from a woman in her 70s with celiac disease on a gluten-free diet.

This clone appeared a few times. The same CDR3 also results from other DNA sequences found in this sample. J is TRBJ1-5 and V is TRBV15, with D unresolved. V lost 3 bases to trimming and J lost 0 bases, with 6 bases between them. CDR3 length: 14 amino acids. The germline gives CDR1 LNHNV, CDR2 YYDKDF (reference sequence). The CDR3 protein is CATSSGYSNQPQHF. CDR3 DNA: TGTGCCACCAGCAGCGGGTATAGCAATCAGCCCCAGCATTTT. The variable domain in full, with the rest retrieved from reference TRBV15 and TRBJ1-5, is DAMVIQNPRYQVTQFGKPVTLSCSQTLNHNVMYWYQQKSSQAPKLLFHYYDKDFNNEADTPDNFQSRRPNTSFCFLDIRSPGLGDTAMYLCATSSGYSNQPQHFGDGTRLSIL.

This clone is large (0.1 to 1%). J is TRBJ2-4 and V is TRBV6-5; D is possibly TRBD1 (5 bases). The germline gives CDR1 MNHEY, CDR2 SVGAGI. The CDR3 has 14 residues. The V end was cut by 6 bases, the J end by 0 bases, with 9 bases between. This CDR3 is CASSSGQAKNIQYF. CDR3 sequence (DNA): TGTGCCAGCAGCTCCGGACAAGCCAAAAACATTCAGTACTTC.

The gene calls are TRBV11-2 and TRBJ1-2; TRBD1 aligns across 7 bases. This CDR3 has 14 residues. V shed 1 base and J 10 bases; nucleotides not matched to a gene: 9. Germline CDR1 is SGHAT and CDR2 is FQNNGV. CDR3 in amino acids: CASSLAQGGISYTF. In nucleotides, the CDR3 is TGTGCCAGCAGCTTAGCTCAGGGGGGCATATCCTACACCTTC.

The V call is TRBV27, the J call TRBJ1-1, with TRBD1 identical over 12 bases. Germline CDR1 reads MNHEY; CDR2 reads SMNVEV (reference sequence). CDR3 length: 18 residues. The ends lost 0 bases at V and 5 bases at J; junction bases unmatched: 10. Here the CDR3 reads CASSLSIEGTGGYTEAFF. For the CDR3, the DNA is TGTGCCAGCAGTTTATCGATCGAGGGGACAGGGGGCTATACTGAAGCTTTCTTT.

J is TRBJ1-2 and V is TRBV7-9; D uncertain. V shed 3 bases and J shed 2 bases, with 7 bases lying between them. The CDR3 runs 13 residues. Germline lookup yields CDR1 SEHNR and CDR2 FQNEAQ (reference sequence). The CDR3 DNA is TGTGCCAGCAGCTTCTTATCGAACTATGGCTACACCTTC. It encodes CASSFLSNYGYTF.

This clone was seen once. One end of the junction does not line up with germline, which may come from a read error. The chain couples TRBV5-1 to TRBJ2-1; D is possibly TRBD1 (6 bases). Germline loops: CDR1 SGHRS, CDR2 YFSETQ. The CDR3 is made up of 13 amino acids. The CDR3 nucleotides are TGTGCCAGCAGCTTGGTGGGGGCGAATGAGCAGTTCTTC. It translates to CASSLVGANEQFF. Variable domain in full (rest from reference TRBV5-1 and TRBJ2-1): KAGVTQTPRYLIKTRGQQVTLSCSPISGHRSVSWYQQTPGQGLQFLFEYFSETQRNKGNFPGRFSGRQFSNSRSEMNVSTLELGDSALYLCASSLVGANEQFFGPGTRLTVL.

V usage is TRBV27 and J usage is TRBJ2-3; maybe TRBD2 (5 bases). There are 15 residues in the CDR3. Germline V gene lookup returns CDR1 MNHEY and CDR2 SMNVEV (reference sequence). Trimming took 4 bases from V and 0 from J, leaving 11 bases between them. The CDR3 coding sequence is TGTGCCAGCAGTTCTGTAGCGTCTAGCACAGATACGCAGTATTTT. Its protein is CASSSVASSTDTQYF.

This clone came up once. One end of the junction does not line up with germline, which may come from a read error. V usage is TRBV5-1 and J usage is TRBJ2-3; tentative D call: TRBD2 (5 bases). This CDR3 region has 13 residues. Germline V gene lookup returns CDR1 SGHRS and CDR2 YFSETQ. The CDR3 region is CASSIESVGEGFW. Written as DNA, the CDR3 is TGCGCCAGCAGCATTGAGTCCGTGGGAGAGGGCTTTTGG.

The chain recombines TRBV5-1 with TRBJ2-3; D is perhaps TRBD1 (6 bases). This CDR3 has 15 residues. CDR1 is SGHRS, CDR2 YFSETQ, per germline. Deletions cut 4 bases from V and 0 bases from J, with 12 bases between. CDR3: CASSEQGTSTDTQYF. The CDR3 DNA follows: TGCGCCAGCAGCGAACAGGGAACTAGCACAGATACGCAGTATTTT. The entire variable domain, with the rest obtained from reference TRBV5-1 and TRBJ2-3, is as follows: KAGVTQTPRYLIKTRGQQVTLSCSPISGHRSVSWYQQTPGQGLQFLFEYFSETQRNKGNFPGRFSGRQFSNSRSEMNVSTLELGDSALYLCASSEQGTSTDTQYFGPGTRLTVL.

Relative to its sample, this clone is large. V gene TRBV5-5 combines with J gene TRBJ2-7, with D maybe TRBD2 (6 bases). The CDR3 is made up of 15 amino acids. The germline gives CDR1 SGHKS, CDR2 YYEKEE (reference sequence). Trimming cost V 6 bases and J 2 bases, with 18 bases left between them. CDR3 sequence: CASNLWGDVPYEQYF. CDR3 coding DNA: TGTGCCAGCAACCTTTGGGGGGATGTACCCTACGAGCAGTACTTC. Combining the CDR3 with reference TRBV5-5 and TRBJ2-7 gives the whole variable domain DAGVTQSPTHLIKTRGQQVTLRCSPISGHKSVSWYQQVLGQGPQFIFQYYEKEERGRGNFPDRFSARQFPNYSSELNVNALLLGDSALYLCASNLWGDVPYEQYFGPGTRLTVT.

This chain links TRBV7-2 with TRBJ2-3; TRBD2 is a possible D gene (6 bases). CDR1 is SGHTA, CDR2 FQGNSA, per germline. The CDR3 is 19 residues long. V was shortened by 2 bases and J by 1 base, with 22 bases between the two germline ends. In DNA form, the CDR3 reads TGTGCCAGCAGCTTAAGGGGAAACGTTCGGGAGTGTTGCACAGATACGCAGTATTTT. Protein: CASSLRGNVRECCTDTQYF.

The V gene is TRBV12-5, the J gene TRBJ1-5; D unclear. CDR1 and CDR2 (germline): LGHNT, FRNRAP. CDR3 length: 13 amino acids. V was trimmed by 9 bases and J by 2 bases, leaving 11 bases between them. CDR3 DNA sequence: TGTGCTAGCGCGGGGTCCGGCAATCAGCCCCAGCATTTT. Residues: CASAGSGNQPQHF.